Listed below are T cell receptor beta chains from one sample, sequenced in a study of blood T cell repertoires in COVID-19. Here immunoSEQ multiplex PCR was the method, and the copy in TCRdb shows in-frame clones only, minus some. The data hold 65,000 to 85,000 clones, with 89% observed a single time. The sample comprised peripheral blood. The receptors were gathered from a man aged 50-59 years with active COVID-19. CDR3s include the opening cysteine and the closing phenylalanine or tryptophan. D genes are given only for firm matches.

d_call	v_call	j_call	cdr3_aa
TRBD1	TRBV7-6	TRBJ2-5	CASSLIPPGQGGETQYF
-	TRBV7-2	TRBJ1-1	CASSLAGGQRAFF
TRBD1	TRBV11-2	TRBJ1-6	CASSLAPAGTVSPLHF
TRBD1	TRBV6-1	TRBJ2-7	CASSERRTGSYEQYF
-	TRBV9	TRBJ2-5	CASTDSIQETQYF
-	TRBV3-1/TRBV3-2	TRBJ1-5	CASSHMGVIQPQHF
-	TRBV14	TRBJ2-2	CASSQIGQGELFF
-	TRBV7-9	TRBJ1-3	CASSLVTARNTIYF
TRBD1	TRBV19	TRBJ1-1	CASSMTAGQMNTEAFF
-	TRBV2	TRBJ1-3	CASTTSSGNTIYF
-	TRBV27	TRBJ2-1	CASSLYGTGREQFF
TRBD1	TRBV24-1	TRBJ1-2	CATSGRNRGPYGYTF
-	TRBV11-2	TRBJ2-1	CASSLSGSYNEQFF
TRBD1	TRBV30	TRBJ1-2	CAWITGTGVRYTF
TRBD1	TRBV27	TRBJ2-1	CASSPYLTGDTYNEQFF
-	TRBV3-1/TRBV3-2	TRBJ2-5	CASSQAGNTRVKVETQYF
TRBD1	TRBV9	TRBJ1-1	CASSVGTGQGVGTEAFF
-	TRBV9	TRBJ1-2	CASSLLDSSPYGYTF
TRBD2	TRBV10-1	TRBJ2-3	CASSAGLAESTDTQYF
-	TRBV6-1	TRBJ1-5	CASSDRPQGPQHF
TRBD2	TRBV6-5	TRBJ2-7	CASSRSGGYYEQYF
TRBD1	TRBV19	TRBJ1-6	CASSSRDRGNYSPLHF
-	TRBV2	TRBJ2-3	CASSGSTLPGDTQYF
TRBD1	TRBV5-6	TRBJ1-5	CASSRQGGYQPQHF
TRBD1	TRBV6-5	TRBJ1-2	CASRTGGGGYTF
TRBD1	TRBV11-2	TRBJ1-1	CASSPWTGAATEAFF
-	TRBV7-6	TRBJ2-1	CASSLAGGNEQFF
-	TRBV27	TRBJ1-2	CASSTQGESNYGYTF
-	TRBV3-1/TRBV3-2	TRBJ2-3	CASSQNLEGTDTQYF
TRBD1	TRBV5-6	TRBJ1-1	CASSLVQGASEAFF
-	TRBV2	TRBJ1-4	CAVGQVSNEKLFF
-	TRBV5-1	TRBJ1-3	CASTRGGGYSGNTIYF
-	TRBV12-3/TRBV12-4	TRBJ2-7	CASSRLGYEQYF
TRBD2	TRBV12-3/TRBV12-4	TRBJ2-1	CASKKPGGNEQFF
-	TRBV20-1	TRBJ2-7	CSLSFFEQYF
-	TRBV6-5	TRBJ1-1	CASSPRIGGHFF
TRBD2	TRBV6-1	TRBJ2-7	CASSEGLAGVSSYEQYF
TRBD2	TRBV6-5	TRBJ2-1	CASSYSSGGGYNEQFF
-	TRBV7-2	TRBJ2-7	CASSSNSPYEQYF
TRBD1	TRBV5-4	TRBJ2-7	CASTAWGPGTDEQYF
TRBD2	TRBV5-8	TRBJ2-1	CASSSYSGGPGEQFF
-	TRBV30	TRBJ1-6	CAWSVLGSYSPLHF
-	TRBV7-6	TRBJ2-7	CASSSGVGSSYEQYF
TRBD1	TRBV28	TRBJ1-2	CASRRDRLGYGYTF
TRBD1	TRBV18	TRBJ1-2	CASSPPGQGSGHGYTF
TRBD1	TRBV5-1	TRBJ2-7	CASTPGQGYEQYF